Listed below are T cell receptor beta chains from one sample, sequenced in a study of blood T cell repertoires in COVID-19. Clones were read by immunoSEQ multiplex PCR, and TCRdb kept only the in-frame ones, dropping some. The sample records 200,000 to 300,000 clones, 88% being singletons. The sequencing sample was made of PBMCs or T cells enriched from blood (not recorded which). These receptors originate from a woman aged 40 to 49 who had been exposed to COVID-19. The CDR3 runs from the conserved cysteine through the conserved F or W. D genes are given only for firm matches. Size is stated for part of the rows, as once, few or many counts, or as a class when the clone is expanded.

>TRBV4-3|-|TRBJ1-5|-
CASSQVVGTGKYQPQHF
TGCGCCAGCAGCCAAGTCGTCGGAACAGGGAAGTATCAGCCCCAGCATTTT
>TRBV5-1|TRBD1|TRBJ1-2|-
CASSLTGERNYGYTF
TGTGCCAGCAGCTTGACAGGGGAACGTAACTATGGCTACACCTTC
>TRBV27|TRBD1|TRBJ1-2|-
CASRNDRGLGYTF
TGTGCCAGCCGAAATGACAGGGGGCTAGGCTACACCTTC
>TRBV7-9|-|TRBJ2-6|-
CASSLERVSNVLTF
TGTGCCAGCAGCTTAGAGAGAGTGTCCAACGTCCTGACTTTC
>TRBV7-9|-|TRBJ1-1|-
CATPGVLMNTEAFF
TGTGCCACCCCAGGGGTGTTGATGAACACTGAAGCTTTCTTT
>TRBV7-2|TRBD1|TRBJ2-4|few
CASSRKGQGSIAKNIQYF
TGTGCCAGCAGCCGCAAAGGACAGGGATCAATAGCCAAAAACATTCAGTACTTC
>TRBV7-9|TRBD2|TRBJ2-1|-
CASLLGTSVYNEQFF
TGTGCCAGCTTGCTCGGGACTAGTGTCTACAATGAGCAGTTCTTC
>TRBV7-3|TRBD1|TRBJ2-3|-
CASSLTGMGDTQYF
TGTGCCAGCAGCTTGACAGGGATGGGGGATACGCAGTATTTT
>TRBV5-1|TRBD1|TRBJ1-2|-
CASSFQAGTDYGYTF
TGTGCCAGCAGCTTCCAAGCCGGGACAGACTATGGCTACACCTTC
>TRBV7-2|-|TRBJ2-5|-
CASSSRLAGKETQYF
TGTGCCAGCAGCTCACGCCTCGCCGGGAAAGAGACCCAGTACTTC
>TRBV18|-|TRBJ2-1|-
CASSPTQGLYNEQFF
TGTGCCAGCTCACCAACACAGGGTCTATACAATGAGCAGTTCTTC
>TRBV7-6|-|TRBJ1-2|-
CASSPPGVYGYTF
TGTGCCAGCAGCCCCCCCGGGGTTTATGGCTACACCTTC
>TRBV18|-|TRBJ1-6|-
CASSPGTNYNSPLHF
TGTGCCAGCTCACCCGGGACAAATTATAATTCACCCCTCCACTTT
>TRBV4-3|-|TRBJ1-4|-
CASSQDGGGTNEKLFF
TGCGCCAGCAGCCAAGATGGGGGGGGAACTAATGAAAAACTGTTTTTT
>TRBV28|-|TRBJ1-2|few
CASRLLIDYGYTF
TGTGCCAGCAGACTACTTATAGACTATGGCTACACCTTC